The 2 T cell receptor beta chains below were found in one sample sequenced in a study of shared clonotypes between healthy human individuals (dated by TCRdb to the early 2020s). Library preparation used the immunoSEQ multiplex PCR assay. Held by TCRdb, this immuneACCESS table contains in-frame sequences only and omits some clones. Under half of the omission traces to an unresolved V gene where checked; the cause of the rest is unknown. Counted in this sample were some 2 million clones; about 95% of them appeared once. Roughly 1.1% of the sample comes from the top ten. For the CD8 naive samples, CD45RO-negative cells were positively selected for CCR7, yielding a CD45RA+CCR7+ population from which TemRA cells were excluded. The specimen was naive CD8+ T cells sorted from blood. What this sample's cell subset or site label stands for: CD45RA+CCR7+. Receptor source: a man aged 18 to 35 in good health.

The chain employs TRBV30 and TRBJ1-2, with TRBD1 matching 8 bases. The CDR3 contains 13 residues. From germline, CDR1 is GTSNPN and CDR2 SVGIG (reference sequence). The J segment lost 3 bases and the V segment lost 8 bases, leaving 8 bases of the junction unmatched. CDR3 in amino acids: CARDRGGDYGYTF. The CDR3 DNA is TGTGCCCGAGACAGGGGAGGTGACTATGGCTACACCTTC.

The rearrangement uses TRBV4-1 and TRBJ2-2; D is unclear. Trimming pared 2 bases from V and 1 base from J, leaving 8 bases between. From germline, CDR1 is MGHRA and CDR2 YSYEKL. The CDR3 has 15 residues. In nucleotides, the CDR3 is TGCGCCAGCAGCCAAAACTTGGGGAACACCGGGGAGCTGTTTTTT. Translating it yields CASSQNLGNTGELFF.